The 30 T cell receptor beta chains in this list originate from one sample, sequenced in a study of blood T cell repertoires in COVID-19. Method: immunoSEQ multiplex PCR; TCRdb's copy keeps in-frame clones and lacks some. The sample consists of 150,000 to 190,000 clones, 70% to 85% of them appearing once. Material: peripheral blood. The receptor source for this set is a woman in her 50s with acute or convalescent COVID-19.

V and J are TRBV10-3 and TRBJ2-5; 7 bases line up with TRBD2. Looked up from germline, CDR1 is ENHRY and CDR2 is SYGVKD. The V and J ends lost 0 bases and 5 bases, in that order; junction bases with no gene match: 3. CDR3 length equals 14 residues. In DNA, the CDR3 is TGTGCCATCAGTGAGTCTAGCGGGTCCGAGACCCAGTACTTC. This codes for CAISESSGSETQYF.

This chain connects TRBV11-2 to TRBJ1-4, with a tentative D call TRBD1 (6 bases). V lost 5 bases to trimming and J lost 1 base, with 11 bases between them. The length of the CDR3 is 15 residues. The germline gives CDR1 SGHAT, CDR2 FQNNGV. The CDR3 nucleotides are TGTGCCAGCAGCGACTTACAGGGAACTAATGAAAAACTGTTTTTT. Translation: CASSDLQGTNEKLFF.

V is TRBV5-1 and J is TRBJ2-5; the D gene is possibly TRBD1 (6 bases). The CDR3 contains 15 residues. V was pared by 4 bases and J by 2 bases, with 15 bases between. Germline V CDR1 and CDR2: SGHRS, YFSETQ. This CDR3 is CASSGQGSGQETQYF. The CDR3 nucleotides read TGCGCCAGCAGCGGGCAGGGGTCGGGACAAGAGACCCAGTACTTC. Together with reference TRBV5-1 and TRBJ2-5, the CDR3 gives the full variable domain: KAGVTQTPRYLIKTRGQQVTLSCSPISGHRSVSWYQQTPGQGLQFLFEYFSETQRNKGNFPGRFSGRQFSNSRSEMNVSTLELGDSALYLCASSGQGSGQETQYFGPGTRLLVL.

The V call is TRBV2, the J call TRBJ2-3; TRBD2 agrees at 11 bases. The J segment lost 2 bases and the V segment lost 4 bases, leaving 2 bases of the junction unmatched. CDR3 length equals 15 residues. Germline V gene sequence: CDR1 SNHLY, CDR2 FYNNEI. The CDR3 loop is CASSGSGGATDTQYF. The CDR3 DNA follows: TGTGCCAGCAGTGGTAGCGGGGGGGCCACAGATACGCAGTATTTT.

The chain uses TRBV30 and TRBJ2-6, with TRBD1 matching 7 bases. Germline V gene sequence: CDR1 GTSNPN, CDR2 SVGIG (reference sequence). J gave up 0 bases and V 5 bases, and 1 base lay outside the gene matches. The CDR3 totals 14 residues. The CDR3 protein is CAWDRVSGANVLTF. CDR3 in DNA: TGTGCCTGGGACAGGGTCTCTGGGGCCAACGTCCTGACTTTC.

The J gene is TRBJ1-1, the V gene TRBV6-5, with D perhaps TRBD1 (5 bases). The V gene's germline CDR1 is MNHEY and CDR2 SVGAGI. The CDR3 consists of 13 residues. Trimming took 4 bases from V and 5 from J, leaving 11 bases between them. CDR3 loop: CASSWEGRTEAFF. CDR3 DNA: TGTGCCAGCAGTTGGGAGGGGCGTACTGAAGCTTTCTTT.

The chain employs TRBV19 and TRBJ1-2, with 8 bases matching TRBD1. The CDR3 length is 16 residues. V lost 10 bases, J lost 4 bases, and 17 bases stayed unmatched. Germline V lookup: CDR1 LNHDA, CDR2 SQIVND (reference sequence). CDR3 nucleotide sequence: TGTGCCACTCTACCCGTGTTGGGACAGGAGGTCTATGGCTACACCTTC. Translating it yields CATLPVLGQEVYGYTF.

The V call is TRBV19, the J call TRBJ1-4, with unresolved D. This CDR3 spans 13 amino acids. Trimming shortened V by 5 bases and J by 8 bases, and 12 bases separated the two germline ends. Germline lookup yields CDR1 LNHDA and CDR2 SQIVND (reference sequence). In DNA, the CDR3 is TGTGCCAGTAGTTTCGGAGGGCGAGAAAAACTGTTTTTT. It specifies CASSFGGREKLFF.

The J gene is TRBJ1-5, the V gene TRBV6-5, with TRBD1 identical over 7 bases. Germline V CDR1 and CDR2: MNHEY, SVGAGI. V was pared by 6 bases and J by 8 bases, with 7 bases of the junction left unmatched. The CDR3 has 13 residues. CDR3 sequence: CASRRTGGEPQHF. As DNA, the CDR3 is TGTGCCAGCAGGAGGACAGGAGGAGAGCCCCAGCATTTT.

The rearrangement links TRBV9 to TRBJ1-5; D is perhaps TRBD1 (5 bases). This CDR3 spans 13 amino acids. CDR1 is SGDLS, CDR2 YYNGEE, per germline. V lost 5 bases and J lost 9, with 15 bases in between. CDR3: CASSRRVERPQHF. CDR3 nucleotide sequence: TGTGCCAGCAGTCGCAGGGTAGAACGGCCCCAGCATTTT.

The chain couples TRBV23-1 to TRBJ1-5; D gene ambiguous. TRBV23-1 is an ORF, and what it does is uncertain. There are 13 residues in the CDR3. V lost 9 bases and J lost 0, with 9 bases in between. CDR3 protein: CARGGYSNQPQHF. The DNA of the CDR3 is TGCGCCAGGGGCGGGTATAGCAATCAGCCCCAGCATTTT.

The J gene is TRBJ2-5, the V gene TRBV30; a possible D gene is TRBD2 (6 bases). This CDR3 contains 11 residues. Germline assignment: CDR1 GTSNPN and CDR2 SVGIG (reference sequence). CDR3 region: CSGGRQETQYF. The CDR3, as DNA: TGTTCCGGAGGGCGGCAAGAGACCCAGTACTTC.

The chain is built from TRBV4-3 and TRBJ2-1, with D hard to call. The germline V gene has CDR1 LGHNA and CDR2 YSLEER. The V gene lost 1 base and the J gene lost 0 bases, with 7 bases spanning the gap. The CDR3 spans 15 residues. Here the CDR3 reads CASSQGFSSYNEQFF. CDR3 coding DNA: TGCGCCAGCAGCCAAGGGTTCAGCTCCTACAATGAGCAGTTCTTC.

The chain links TRBV6-5 to TRBJ1-3; the D gene is possibly TRBD1 (6 bases). The CDR3 is 16 residues long. Trimming left V 2 bases short and J 4 bases short, with 15 bases between. The germline V gene encodes CDR1 MNHEY and CDR2 SVGAGI. The CDR3 coding sequence is TGTGCCAGCAGTTACGCGGGGGCATCAGGAGGAAACACCATATATTTT. Amino acid sequence: CASSYAGASGGNTIYF.

The gene calls are TRBV4-1 and TRBJ2-3, with 8 bases lining up with TRBD2. Germline V gives CDR1 MGHRA, CDR2 YSYEKL. The CDR3 has 18 residues. V lost 0 bases to trimming and J lost 1 base; unmatched junction nucleotides: 9. CDR3 nucleotide sequence: TGCGCCAGCAGCCAAGATCCCGCGACTAGCGTGGGCACAGATACGCAGTATTTT. It encodes CASSQDPATSVGTDTQYF.

In this sample, this clone is large (0.1 to 1%). The chain has TRBV28 and TRBJ2-7; 8 bases match TRBD2. V lost 6 bases, J lost 2 bases, and 12 bases stayed unmatched. Germline values: CDR1 MDHEN, CDR2 SYDVKM. The CDR3 has 16 residues. CDR3 in amino acids: CASSPMTSALTYEQYF. The CDR3 DNA follows: TGTGCCAGCAGCCCGATGACTAGCGCCCTTACCTACGAGCAGTACTTC. The whole variable domain, remainder taken from reference TRBV28 and TRBJ2-7, is DVKVTQSSRYLVKRTGEKVFLECVQDMDHENMFWYRQDPGLGLRLIYFSYDVKMKEKGDIPEGYSVSREKKERFSLILESASTNQTSMYLCASSPMTSALTYEQYFGPGTRLTVT.

The chain has TRBV6-2 or TRBV6-3 and TRBJ2-7; 13 positions match TRBD2. Germline lookup yields CDR1 MNHEY and CDR2 SVGEGT. After removal of 4 bases from V and 5 bases from J, the junction contained 11 bases not matched to a gene. This CDR3 contains 17 residues. The CDR3, as DNA: TGTGCCAGCAGTTCCGGCCGGACTAGCGGGAGTTGGGACGAGCAGTACTTC. It yields the protein CASSSGRTSGSWDEQYF.

The chain links TRBV6-5 to TRBJ2-1; 7 nucleotides agree with TRBD2. Germline V CDR1 and CDR2: MNHEY, SVGAGI. Trimming took 7 bases from V and 5 from J; bases not matched to a gene: 5. The CDR3 spans 13 residues. This chain's CDR3 is CASTSGGHNEQFF. The CDR3 region has the DNA TGTGCCAGCACCTCGGGGGGACACAATGAGCAGTTCTTC.

The chain combines TRBV4-2 with TRBJ1-2; 9 bases are shared with TRBD1. Unmatched junction bases numbered 4, after V lost 6 bases and J lost 8 bases. CDR1 and CDR2 (germline): LGHNA, YNFKEQ. CDR3 length: 12 amino acids. Written as DNA, the CDR3 is TGTGCCAGCAGACCGACAGGGGGAGGCTACACCTTC. This translates into CASRPTGGGYTF.

The chain is built from TRBV4-1 and TRBJ1-1, with TRBD1 matching over 9 bases. Germline V gene lookup returns CDR1 MGHRA and CDR2 YSYEKL. This CDR3 spans 15 amino acids. The J segment lost 1 base and the V segment lost 3 bases, leaving 3 bases of the junction unmatched. The CDR3 loop is CASSHPGQGNTEAFF. The CDR3 bases are TGCGCCAGCAGCCATCCGGGACAGGGGAACACTGAAGCTTTCTTT.

CDR3 coding DNA: TGCAGTGCTAGAGCCAACAGGGATTACACCTTC. Residues: CSARANRDYTF. The chain is built from TRBV20-1 and TRBJ1-2; D may be TRBD1 (6 bases). Deletions cut 1 base from V and 11 bases from J, with 11 bases between. Germline lookup yields CDR1 DFQATT and CDR2 SNEGSKA (reference sequence). The length of the CDR3 is 11 residues.

The V gene is TRBV5-8, the J gene TRBJ2-1; tentative D call: TRBD2 (6 bases). The ends were cut back, 4 bases at V and 6 bases at J, with 17 bases in the middle. This CDR3 has 15 amino acids. Germline loops: CDR1 SGHTS, CDR2 YDEGEE. The CDR3 is CASSPGTPGSNEQFF. CDR3 DNA: TGTGCCAGCAGCCCGGGGACTCCCGGCAGCAATGAGCAGTTCTTC.

The V call is TRBV7-8, the J call TRBJ1-1; possible D gene TRBD1, 6 bases. The CDR3 consists of 13 residues. Trimming pared 3 bases from V and 1 base from J, leaving 6 bases between. CDR1 and CDR2 from the germline V gene are SGHVS and FQNEAQ. The CDR3 region is CASSLGQNTEAFF. The CDR3 bases are TGTGCCAGCAGCTTGGGACAGAACACTGAAGCTTTCTTT.

This CDR3 is CASSPNYGTSGRPSTGELFF. CDR3 coding DNA: TGCGCCAGCAGCCCTAACTATGGGACTAGCGGGAGGCCGAGCACCGGGGAGCTGTTTTTT. The chain has TRBV4-3 and TRBJ2-2; 15 nucleotides line up with TRBD2. The CDR3 consists of 20 residues. CDR1 LGHNA and CDR2 YSLEER come from the germline V gene. V was pared by 4 bases and J by 4 bases, with 13 bases of the junction left unmatched.

V and J are TRBV6-4 and TRBJ2-7; TRBD2 is a possible D gene (6 bases). This CDR3 comprises 15 residues. Germline CDR1 is MRHNA and CDR2 is SNTAGT. The germline V and J ends were trimmed by 2 bases and 2 bases, with 13 bases remaining between them. CDR3 coding DNA: TGTGCCAGCAGTGACATGGCGGGGAAACCCTACGAGCAGTACTTC. It is translated as CASSDMAGKPYEQYF.

The genes are TRBV7-3 and TRBJ2-1, with D maybe TRBD2 (5 bases). The V gene lost 4 bases and the J gene lost 2 bases, with 12 bases spanning the gap. Germline CDR1 and CDR2: SGHTA and FQGTGA. This CDR3 contains 15 residues. CDR3 region: CASSSNGITYNEQFF. CDR3 bases: TGTGCCAGCAGCTCCAACGGGATCACCTACAATGAGCAGTTCTTC.

The V and J genes are TRBV6-6 and TRBJ1-6, with D hard to call. The V end lost 2 bases, the J end lost 13 bases, and 9 bases lay between the germline ends. This CDR3 is 12 amino acids long. Germline CDR1 and CDR2: MNHNY and SVGAGI (reference sequence). CDR3 loop: CASSYPPRPLHF. The CDR3 DNA reads as TGTGCCAGCAGTTACCCTCCCAGGCCCCTCCACTTT.

V usage is TRBV7-2 and J usage is TRBJ2-3; 10 nucleotides match TRBD2. Germline CDR1 reads SGHTA; CDR2 reads FQGNSA. This CDR3 is built from 16 residues. With 2 bases clipped from V and 0 bases from J, the junction kept 2 bases outside the gene matches. CDR3 residues: CASSLTSGTSTDTQYF. In DNA form, the CDR3 reads TGTGCCAGCAGCTTAACTAGCGGGACTAGCACAGATACGCAGTATTTT.

The chain employs TRBV3-1 (or the pseudogene TRBV3-2) and TRBJ1-1; the D gene is possibly TRBD1 (6 bases). V was trimmed by 7 bases and J by 0 bases, leaving 12 bases between them. Per germline, CDR1 LGHDT and CDR2 YNNKEL (reference sequence). The CDR3 length is 14 residues. The CDR3 sequence: CASTSTGMNTEAFF. The DNA for the CDR3 is TGTGCCAGCACCTCGACAGGCATGAACACTGAAGCTTTCTTT.

The chain combines TRBV6-2 or TRBV6-3 with TRBJ1-2; tentative D call: TRBD1 (6 bases). From germline, CDR1 is MNHEY and CDR2 SVGEGT. Trimming pared 1 base from V and 7 bases from J, leaving 13 bases between. The CDR3 loop spans 14 amino acids. The CDR3 coding sequence is TGTGCCAGCAGTTACTATGCAGGGGCGGCTGGCTACACCTTC. Encoded protein: CASSYYAGAAGYTF.